This record concerns one TCR beta chain sequence. This specimen comes from a study of T cell clusters in autoimmune cytopenias. TRB rearrangements were amplified by touch-down multiplex PCR with mixed TRB-A/B primers. TCRdb reprocessed the multiplex PCR reads and reports one entry per CDR3 protein, with no DNA. The sample yields more than 7,500 distinct CDR3 sequences, of which the top ten take up approximately 5.4%. Some 34,000 genome equivalents of blood DNA were amplified for TRB. CDR1 is SGHTA and CDR2 is FQGNSA in the germline V gene. There are 14 residues in the CDR3. The V and J genes are TRBV7-2 and TRBJ2-2; TCRdb proposes TRBD1, but this gene call is untestable without DNA. The receptor comes from a human donor with an autoimmune cytopenia or autoimmune hepatitis (not recorded which). Sequencing input: peripheral blood. The CDR3 region is CASSQQVATGELFF. The full variable domain, completed using reference TRBV7-2 and TRBJ2-2, is GAGVSQSPSNKVTEKGKDVELRCDPISGHTALYWYRQSLGQGLEFLIYFQGNSAPDKSGLPSDRFSAERTGGSVSTLTIQRTQQEDSAVYLCASSQQVATGELFFGEGSRLTVL.